This TCR beta chain was observed in a study of blood T cells in healthy people across ages. Each donor gave 9.5 to 10 milliliters of peripheral blood. Isolation of PBMCs gave at least 6.5 million cells per sample. Total RNA, at least 6 micrograms per sample, came from PBMCs. Through a sample-barcoded 5' primer and a J-beta primer mix, a second PCR was run for roughly 6 to 11 cycles. TCRdb analysed the 5' RACE reads with MiXCR anew, one entry per CDR3 protein. This table holds hundreds of thousands of distinct CDR3 sequences, roughly three fifths found once. Study results and caveats: More naive CD4+ cells and higher diversity were found in long-lived than in aged donors.

The CDR3 is made up of 13 amino acids. Germline-derived CDR1 and CDR2 are KGHDR and SFDVKD. Trimming removed 9 bases from V and 9 bases from J; junction bases left unmatched: 6. As to this clonotype: What it binds is not known.

The specimen was blood. This receptor was identified in a man aged 35-49 years in good health. The chain is built from TRBV24-1 and TRBJ2-1, with TRBD1 matching 11 bases. This chain's CDR3 is CATLGQGDSEQFF. In nucleotides, the CDR3 is TGTGCCACCTTGGGACAGGGGGATAGTGAGCAGTTCTTC.